A single sample gave rise to the 15 T cell receptor beta chains below, sequenced in a study of T cell changes during pregnancy in multiple sclerosis. Clones were read by immunoSEQ multiplex PCR, and TCRdb kept only the in-frame ones, dropping some. The sample yields about 36,000 clones, 92% seen once. The source material was CD4+ T cells from peripheral blood mononuclear cells, sampled after pregnancy. All receptors derive from a female donor with multiple sclerosis, enrolled in a pregnancy study.

The gene calls are TRBV15 and TRBJ2-7, with D hard to call. The CDR3 length is 15 residues. V lost 5 bases and J lost 8, with 22 bases in between. The germline gives CDR1 LNHNV, CDR2 YYDKDF (reference sequence). The CDR3 nucleotides read TGTGCCACCAGCTTCTCGCGGCAGAATAACAATAAGCAGTACTTC. Protein sequence: CATSFSRQNNNKQYF.

The J gene is TRBJ2-4, the V gene TRBV6-1; possibly TRBD1 for D (6 bases). Germline V gene data show CDR1 as MNHNS and CDR2 as SASEGT. Between the trimmed V and J ends, which lost 2 bases and 7 bases, there was a span of 15 bases. The CDR3 contains 15 residues. The CDR3 reads CASSERGTARNIQYF. The CDR3 DNA reads TGTGCCAGCAGTGAAAGGGGGACCGCCAGGAACATTCAGTACTTC.

The chain uses TRBV10-3 and TRBJ1-1; 8 bases line up with TRBD1. V lost 6 bases to trimming and J lost 1 base; unmatched junction nucleotides: 4. The CDR3 length is 14 residues. The V gene's germline CDR1 is ENHRY and CDR2 SYGVKD. The CDR3 coding sequence is TGTGCCATCAGGGACAGGGAGGGGAACACTGAAGCTTTCTTT. It encodes CAIRDREGNTEAFF.

This CDR3 is CASSSQTGANTEAFF. The CDR3 DNA reads as TGTGCCAGCAGTTCTCAGACAGGGGCAAACACTGAAGCTTTCTTT. This sequence joins TRBV27 and TRBJ1-1; 8 bases map to TRBD1. CDR1 is MNHEY, CDR2 SMNVEV, per germline (reference sequence). The CDR3 has 15 amino acids. V dropped 4 bases and J dropped 2; count of bases not matched to a gene: 6.

This rearrangement joins TRBV5-1 to TRBJ2-2, with TRBD2 identical over 8 bases. The CDR3 loop spans 18 amino acids. CDR1 and CDR2 from the germline V gene are SGHRS and YFSETQ. V shed 0 bases and J 4 bases; nucleotides not matched to a gene: 11. CDR3 sequence reads: CASSLAPAGTRGTGELFF. CDR3 in DNA: TGCGCCAGCAGCTTGGCCCCCGCCGGGACTAGAGGCACCGGGGAGCTGTTTTTT.

This clone showed up just once. J is TRBJ1-1 and V is TRBV6-5; TRBD1 aligns across 9 bases. Germline values: CDR1 MNHEY, CDR2 SVGAGI. The CDR3 contains 15 residues. With 6 bases clipped from V and 0 bases from J, the junction kept 5 bases outside the gene matches. CDR3: CASRGTGIMNTEAFF. The CDR3 DNA follows: TGTGCCAGCAGAGGGACAGGGATTATGAACACTGAAGCTTTCTTT.

The chain couples TRBV14 to TRBJ2-5; 10 bases are a match to TRBD2. Germline CDR1 SGHDN, CDR2 FVKESK. CDR3 length: 16 amino acids. The V segment lost 4 bases and the J segment 6 bases; nucleotides outside the gene matches: 11. CDR3 in DNA: TGTGCCAGCAGCCTCTTAACCAGCGGGGGGGCAAAGACCCAGTACTTC. Its translation: CASSLLTSGGAKTQYF.

The J gene is TRBJ2-5, the V gene TRBV9; D is unresolved. The germline V gene encodes CDR1 SGDLS and CDR2 YYNGEE. The CDR3 is made up of 13 amino acids. V lost 0 bases, J lost 2 bases, and 5 bases lay in between. CDR3 nucleotides: TGTGCCAGCAGCGTAGGAGAACAAGAGACCCAGTACTTC. Translation: CASSVGEQETQYF.

The V and J genes are TRBV6-6 and TRBJ2-1; D might be TRBD1 (5 bases). There are 12 residues in the CDR3. The germline gives CDR1 MNHNY, CDR2 SVGAGI (reference sequence). Trimming took off 2 bases at V and 7 bases at J, with 6 bases between the two ends. Here the CDR3 DNA reads TGTGCCAGCAGTTACAGGGGAAATGAGCAGTTCTTC. This sequence encodes CASSYRGNEQFF.

The chain carries TRBV2 and TRBJ2-5; D gene uncertain. The end of the DNA fits TRBJ2-7 better, so the J call may be wrong. This CDR3 is 12 amino acids long. Germline loops: CDR1 SNHLY, CDR2 FYNNEI. DNA of the CDR3: TGTGCCAGCAGTGTTAGCTCCTACGAGCAGTACTTC. Translating gives CASSVSSYEQYF.

The rearrangement uses TRBV2 and TRBJ2-5; D may be TRBD1 (6 bases). Germline V lookup: CDR1 SNHLY, CDR2 FYNNEI. This CDR3 region has 13 residues. V lost 5 bases and J 4 bases, leaving 11 bases between the germline ends. CDR3 sequence: CASSSDRRETQYF. The CDR3 DNA sequence: TGTGCCAGCAGTTCTGACAGGCGAGAGACCCAGTACTTC.

The chain combines TRBV27 with TRBJ2-7; perhaps TRBD1 as D (8 bases). Between the trimmed V and J ends, which lost 6 bases and 4 bases, there was a span of 19 bases. The CDR3 totals 15 residues. CDR1 and CDR2 from the germline V gene are MNHEY and SMNVEV (reference sequence). The chain's CDR3 is CASRAGGGSTYEQYF. CDR3 nucleotide sequence: TGTGCCAGCAGGGCAGGGGGCGGGAGTACGTACGAGCAGTACTTC.

With regard to this clone: Additional DNA sequences in this sample encode the identical CDR3. The J gene is TRBJ2-2, the V gene TRBV18; D call uncertain. Germline values: CDR1 KGHSH, CDR2 LQKENI. There are 14 residues in the CDR3. Between the trimmed V and J ends, which lost 6 bases and 1 base, there was a span of 9 bases. The CDR3 loop is CASSSGQNTGELFF. CDR3 bases: TGTGCCAGCTCTTCTGGCCAGAACACCGGGGAGCTGTTTTTT.

J is TRBJ2-7 and V is TRBV9; 9 nucleotides align to TRBD1. Germline V lookup: CDR1 SGDLS, CDR2 YYNGEE. The CDR3 has 15 residues. The V segment lost 3 bases and the J segment 3 bases; nucleotides outside the gene matches: 7. CDR3 sequence reads: CASSASGTGYYEQYF. In DNA form, the CDR3 reads TGTGCCAGCAGCGCCTCCGGGACAGGGTACTACGAGCAGTACTTC. Complete variable domain (other parts from reference TRBV9 and TRBJ2-7): DSGVTQTPKHLITATGQRVTLRCSPRSGDLSVYWYQQSLDQGLQFLIQYYNGEERAKGNILERFSAQQFPDLHSELNLSSLELGDSALYFCASSASGTGYYEQYFGPGTRLTVT.

J is TRBJ2-5 and V is TRBV28; possibly TRBD2 for D (6 bases). CDR3 length equals 13 residues. Germline V gene data show CDR1 as MDHEN and CDR2 as SYDVKM. V dropped 6 bases and J dropped 5 bases, with 13 bases sitting between them. CDR3 nucleotides: TGTGCCAGCAGCTGGGGGGTTCTGGAGACCCAGTACTTC. The encoded protein is CASSWGVLETQYF.